The rows below give T cell receptor beta chains drawn from one sample of a study of blood T cell repertoires in COVID-19. This table comes from immunoSEQ multiplex PCR, and its TCRdb copy is limited to in-frame clones, with some not included. The sample has about 170,000 clones; roughly 84% are singletons. Sequenced input: peripheral blood. Receptor source: a woman in her 70s with COVID-19, enrolled during active disease. Each CDR3 is given with its conserved first and last residue.

TRBV28	TRBJ1-1	CASSLGKGPGAEAFF
TRBV29-1	TRBJ1-2	CSVLDRAAGYTF
TRBV15	TRBJ2-2	CATSRDAPRQKPLRGPGELFF
TRBV2	TRBJ2-2	CASRLARGDTGELFF
TRBV28	TRBJ2-1	CASSSPWDWTNNEQFF
TRBV11-3	TRBJ2-3	CASSLEPGQATDTQYF
TRBV18	TRBJ2-3	CASSLGSGTDTQYF
TRBV30	TRBJ1-2	CAWSVQSGVSYGYTF
TRBV5-6	TRBJ1-3	CASSLGGPTAGNTIYF
TRBV10-3	TRBJ2-1	CAINGDREFEQFF
TRBV27	TRBJ1-4	CASSFRGYNEKLFF
TRBV5-1	TRBJ1-1	CASSSDDRNEAFF
TRBV6-6	TRBJ1-1	CASSYSRTESGTEAFF
TRBV11-3	TRBJ1-1	CASSLGADTEAFF
TRBV28	TRBJ1-1	CASSLEAFF
TRBV21-1	TRBJ1-5	CASSKVTHRVAQPQHF
TRBV6-5	TRBJ1-3	CASSWGGLSGNTIYF
TRBV5-1	TRBJ2-2	CASTREGLRGTGELFF
TRBV28	TRBJ2-3	CASSPGPSGRADTDTQYF
TRBV7-2	TRBJ2-5	CASSLGTGRQETQYF
TRBV9	TRBJ1-2	CASSVAGTGGTYGYTF
TRBV2	TRBJ1-2	CASSERRQGMDGYTF
TRBV11-3	TRBJ2-2	CASSSKASSLGTGELFF
TRBV25-1	TRBJ1-5	CASSEAGGSNQPQHF
TRBV29-1	TRBJ2-2	CSVHSGVTGELFF
TRBV28	TRBJ2-1	CASIPGFRDEQFF
TRBV14	TRBJ2-2	CASSQERTVNTGELFF
TRBV7-9	TRBJ2-7	CASSDPGGSGHEQYF
TRBV19	TRBJ2-1	CASSPGLAGDYNEQFF
TRBV10-2	TRBJ1-2	CASSEGRGSYGYTF
TRBV28	TRBJ2-1	CATRSDEQFF
TRBV5-5	TRBJ1-5	CASSSDGTGGQPQHF
TRBV27	TRBJ2-2	CASSSGTSVRELFF
TRBV7-2	TRBJ2-1	CASSISNRGEQFF
TRBV5-6	TRBJ1-4	CASSLDEKLFF
TRBV5-1	TRBJ2-1	CASSSMTSGGPPTYNEQFF
TRBV28	TRBJ2-5	CASRPFRGQETQYF
TRBV7-3	TRBJ2-5	CASSRSGGEETQYF
TRBV19	TRBJ1-1	CASSIQGVNTEAFF
TRBV28	TRBJ2-7	CASSLPLGRSYEQYF
TRBV6-5	TRBJ2-6	CASSYEDYPGANVLTF
TRBV14	TRBJ1-2	CASSLGQGRRYGYTF
TRBV2	TRBJ1-2	CASVVRQWDYGYTF
TRBV6-5	TRBJ1-1	CASSQDRHTEAFF
TRBV5-1	TRBJ1-3	CASSLNGGSGNTIYF
TRBV5-5	TRBJ1-6	CASSLQQTGSSSPLHF
TRBV19	TRBJ1-1	CASSIGPTGENTEAFF
TRBV3-1/TRBV3-2	TRBJ2-2	CASSLGQGATGELFF
TRBV5-4	TRBJ1-1	CASSFDRRITEAFF
TRBV6-5	TRBJ1-5	CASRGGIGNQPQHF
TRBV29-1	TRBJ2-5	CSVDYSSGIGETQYF
TRBV7-9	TRBJ1-1	CASSGFGDFAEAFF
TRBV27	TRBJ2-3	CASSYGQGTGDTQYF
TRBV3-1/TRBV3-2	TRBJ1-3	CASSPGQGGNTIYF
TRBV9	TRBJ2-5	CASSTAPTVQETQYF